One sample yielded the 20 T cell receptor beta chains listed below, sequenced in a study of control samples from healthy donors and cancer patients. Sequencing used immunoSEQ multiplex PCR; TCRdb keeps in-frame clones, though not all of them. Here the sample spans some 150,000 clones, 91% being singletons. The sample consisted of blood. Source of these receptors: a man aged 25-45 years in good health.

This chain links TRBV25-1 with TRBJ1-1; a possible D gene is TRBD1 (6 bases). The CDR3 loop spans 14 amino acids. Germline V lookup: CDR1 MGHDK, CDR2 SYGVNS. Trimming removed 8 bases from V and 5 bases from J, with 18 bases in between. The CDR3 is CASVTGTWGTEAFF. CDR3 sequence (DNA): TGTGCCAGCGTGACCGGGACATGGGGGACTGAAGCTTTCTTT.

This clone was counted a single time. The chain recombines TRBV6-5 with TRBJ1-2, with TRBD1 matching 9 bases. CDR1 and CDR2 from the germline V gene are MNHEY and SVGAGI. The CDR3 runs to 12 residues. Trimming removed 6 bases from V and 7 bases from J; junction bases left unmatched: 3. The CDR3 is CASRQGAGGYTF. The CDR3 region has the DNA TGTGCCAGCAGACAGGGGGCTGGTGGCTACACCTTC.

DNA of the CDR3: TGTGCCACCCGCCCTCGGGGAAGTAGAGATGAGCAGTTCTTC. Its protein product is CATRPRGSRDEQFF. J is TRBJ2-1 and V is TRBV5-4; tentatively, D is TRBD2 (5 bases). CDR1 is SGHNT, CDR2 YYREEE, per germline (reference sequence). V was shortened by 9 bases and J by 8 bases, with 21 bases between the two germline ends. The CDR3 is 14 amino acids.

The chain joins TRBV25-1 to TRBJ2-3; D might be TRBD2 (6 bases). The CDR3 spans 17 residues. V lost 2 bases and J lost 1, with 16 bases in between. CDR1 and CDR2 from the germline V gene are MGHDK and SYGVNS. The CDR3 here is CASSEPPRRGGTDTQYF. Written as DNA, the CDR3 is TGTGCCAGCAGTGAACCCCCGAGGCGCGGGGGCACAGATACGCAGTATTTT.

Only one count was recorded for this clone. The rearrangement links TRBV9 to TRBJ1-1; D call uncertain. The V gene lost 0 bases and the J gene lost 7 bases, with 10 bases spanning the gap. Germline CDR1 reads SGDLS; CDR2 reads YYNGEE. The CDR3 contains 13 residues. The CDR3 reads CASSVGPLGEAFF. CDR3 nucleotide sequence: TGTGCCAGCAGCGTAGGGCCCCTCGGTGAAGCTTTCTTT.

The chain couples TRBV19 to TRBJ2-7; weak D call: TRBD1 (5 bases). The V end lost 3 bases, the J end lost 5 bases, and 14 bases lay between the germline ends. The germline V gene encodes CDR1 LNHDA and CDR2 SQIVND (reference sequence). This CDR3 has 14 amino acids. The CDR3 here is CASSISVRVDEQYF. The CDR3 DNA follows: TGTGCCAGTAGTATTTCGGTCAGGGTCGACGAGCAGTACTTC.

The rearrangement joins TRBV11-2 to TRBJ2-3; D is ambiguous. The CDR3 loop spans 16 amino acids. The germline gives CDR1 SGHAT, CDR2 FQNNGV. V was shortened by 1 base and J by 2 bases, with 13 bases between the two germline ends. This CDR3 reads CASSLVPSKATDTQYF. The CDR3 bases are TGTGCCAGCAGCTTAGTCCCCTCCAAGGCCACAGATACGCAGTATTTT.

This chain joins TRBV18 and TRBJ2-7, with TRBD1 matching 9 bases. Trimming cost V 3 bases and J 6 bases; bases outside gene matches: 6. The germline gives CDR1 KGHSH, CDR2 LQKENI. The CDR3 contains 14 residues. The CDR3 is CASSPPGQGGEQYF. The CDR3 region has the DNA TGTGCCAGCTCACCCCCGGGACAGGGTGGCGAGCAGTACTTC.

V is TRBV11-2 and J is TRBJ1-4, with D maybe TRBD1 (5 bases). Trimming pared 1 base from V and 0 bases from J, leaving 15 bases between. The CDR3 runs to 18 residues. From germline, CDR1 is SGHAT and CDR2 FQNNGV. The CDR3 sequence is CASSLVDFGGATNEKLFF. Written as DNA, the CDR3 is TGTGCCAGCAGCTTAGTTGACTTTGGGGGGGCAACTAATGAAAAACTGTTTTTT.

V usage is TRBV5-4 and J usage is TRBJ1-2; the D gene is possibly TRBD1 (6 bases). The CDR3 covers 14 residues. Germline V gives CDR1 SGHNT, CDR2 YYREEE (reference sequence). Trimming took 7 bases from V and 5 from J, leaving 18 bases between them. CDR3 protein: CASAEGQRYYGYTF. The CDR3, as DNA: TGTGCCAGCGCGGAAGGACAGCGCTATTATGGCTACACCTTC. The whole variable domain, remainder taken from reference TRBV5-4 and TRBJ1-2, is ETGVTQSPTHLIKTRGQQVTLRCSSQSGHNTVSWYQQALGQGPQFIFQYYREEENGRGNFPPRFSGLQFPNYSSELNVNALELDDSALYLCASAEGQRYYGYTFGSGTRLTVV.

The V and J genes are TRBV10-1 and TRBJ2-1; D ambiguous. The ends were cut back, 3 bases at V and 3 bases at J, with 9 bases in the middle. The CDR3 extends over 14 amino acids. The germline CDR1 and CDR2 sequences are WNHNN and SYGVQD (reference sequence). The CDR3 region has the DNA TGCGCCAGCAGTGATAGTGGCAGCTACAATGAGCAGTTCTTC. Its protein product is CASSDSGSYNEQFF.

The rearrangement links TRBV30 to TRBJ1-1; perhaps TRBD1 as D (5 bases). The germline CDR1 and CDR2 sequences are GTSNPN and SVGIG (reference sequence). V was pared by 2 bases and J by 1 base, with 8 bases between. The CDR3 runs to 13 residues. CDR3 in DNA: TGTGCCTGGAGTCCGGACACGAACACTGAAGCTTTCTTT. Translation gives CAWSPDTNTEAFF.

V is TRBV12-5 and J is TRBJ1-1, with a weak D call TRBD1 (6 bases). The length of the CDR3 is 12 residues. The V gene lost 3 bases and the J gene lost 7 bases, with 9 bases spanning the gap. Germline V gene data show CDR1 as LGHNT and CDR2 as FRNRAP. CDR3 DNA: TGTGCTAGTGGTTTAGGGGGAAATGAAGCTTTCTTT. As protein: CASGLGGNEAFF.

This rearrangement joins TRBV28 to TRBJ1-4; weak D call: TRBD1 (6 bases). The V gene lost 2 bases and the J gene lost 0 bases, with 7 bases spanning the gap. Looked up from germline, CDR1 is MDHEN and CDR2 is SYDVKM. There are 15 residues in the CDR3. CDR3 bases: TGTGCCAGCAGTTTAGGGGGCGCAACTAATGAAAAACTGTTTTTT. Its protein product is CASSLGGATNEKLFF. Variable domain in full (rest from reference TRBV28 and TRBJ1-4): DVKVTQSSRYLVKRTGEKVFLECVQDMDHENMFWYRQDPGLGLRLIYFSYDVKMKEKGDIPEGYSVSREKKERFSLILESASTNQTSMYLCASSLGGATNEKLFFGSGTQLSVL.

This chain connects TRBV21-1 to TRBJ2-7; the D segment call TRBD2 is taken from the table without a DNA check. TRBV21-1 is labeled a pseudogene. The CDR3 runs 14 residues. The CDR3: CASSKDGRNYEQYF. The CDR3 nucleotides are TGTGCCAGCAGCAAAGACGGGAGGAACTACGAGCAGTACTTC.

V usage is TRBV7-9 and J usage is TRBJ1-2; tentatively, D is TRBD1 (6 bases). The CDR3 is 13 amino acids. Deletions cut 3 bases from V and 4 bases from J, with 9 bases between. Germline values: CDR1 SEHNR, CDR2 FQNEAQ (reference sequence). The chain's CDR3 is CASSLVGAYGYTF. In nucleotides, the CDR3 is TGTGCCAGCAGCTTGGTGGGGGCCTATGGCTACACCTTC. Full variable domain (missing parts from reference TRBV7-9 and TRBJ1-2): DTGVSQNPRHKITKRGQNVTFRCDPISEHNRLYWYRQTLGQGPEFLTYFQNEAQLEKSRLLSDRFSAERPKGSFSTLEIQRTEQGDSAMYLCASSLVGAYGYTFGSGTRLTVV.

The chain employs TRBV7-8 and TRBJ2-7, with 10 bases aligning to TRBD1. Germline V gene lookup returns CDR1 SGHVS and CDR2 FQNEAQ. Trimming took 5 bases from V and 5 from J; bases not matched to a gene: 6. There are 14 residues in the CDR3. The CDR3 nucleotides are TGTGCCAGCAGCCCCCGGACAGGGGGGCACGAGCAGTACTTC. Protein sequence: CASSPRTGGHEQYF.

Concerning this clone itself: Distinct nucleotide sequences in the sample also encode this CDR3. The V gene is TRBV7-3, the J gene TRBJ2-3; TRBD1 or TRBD2 may be the D gene (5 bases each). Trimming removed 5 bases at V and 3 bases at J, with 15 bases between. Germline CDR1 and CDR2: SGHTA and FQGTGA. The CDR3 is 15 residues long. CDR3 residues: CASSPLAGGTDTQYF. The CDR3 DNA is TGTGCCAGCAGCCCATTGGCTGGGGGTACAGATACGCAGTATTTT.

The genes are TRBV5-1 and TRBJ1-1; D possibly corresponds to TRBD1 (6 bases). The CDR3 length is 15 residues. V was pared by 0 bases and J by 2 bases, with 11 bases between. Germline CDR1 is SGHRS and CDR2 is YFSETQ. CDR3 coding DNA: TGCGCCAGCAGCTTGGCCCCTGGGGGCAACACTGAAGCTTTCTTT. Its translation: CASSLAPGGNTEAFF.

Here the CDR3 reads CASSQDGGARNSPLHF. The DNA for the CDR3 is TGTGCCAGCAGCCAAGATGGAGGGGCTCGGAATTCACCCCTCCACTTT. The rearrangement joins TRBV4-2 to TRBJ1-6; D might be TRBD1 (5 bases). The CDR3 totals 16 residues. Between the trimmed V and J ends, which lost 0 bases and 7 bases, there was a span of 13 bases. Germline CDR1 is LGHNA and CDR2 is YNFKEQ.